These 30 T cell receptor beta chains were all obtained from the same sample, sequenced in a study of blood T cell repertoires in COVID-19. TCRdb's copy holds only in-frame clones and misses some; the assay was immunoSEQ multiplex PCR. Of tens of thousands of clones listed, more than 90% were seen once; the top ten hold 5.5%. Sample: peripheral blood. The receptors were sampled from a woman over 75 with acute or convalescent COVID-19.

V is TRBV28 and J is TRBJ1-3; D remains ambiguous. Germline CDR1 and CDR2: MDHEN and SYDVKM. The ends were cut back, 2 bases at V and 0 bases at J, with 5 bases in the middle. The CDR3 is made up of 14 amino acids. The DNA for the CDR3 is TGTGCCAGCAGTTTAACAGCCTCTGGAAACACCATATATTTT. Amino acid sequence: CASSLTASGNTIYF.

This chain uses TRBV27 with TRBJ2-3, with D unclear. CDR1 and CDR2 (germline): MNHEY, SMNVEV (reference sequence). The CDR3 consists of 11 residues. V was pared by 3 bases and J by 7 bases, with 5 bases between. The CDR3 sequence: CASSFFNTQYF. CDR3 DNA: TGTGCCAGCAGTTTCTTTAATACGCAGTATTTT.

The chain has TRBV5-1 and TRBJ2-5, with unresolved D. CDR1 SGHRS and CDR2 YFSETQ come from the germline V gene. CDR3 length: 17 residues. V lost 1 base to trimming and J lost 5 bases, with 21 bases between them. The chain's CDR3 is CASSLLSAVKVEETQYF. Written as DNA, the CDR3 is TGCGCCAGCAGCTTGTTGAGTGCGGTAAAGGTTGAGGAGACCCAGTACTTC.

Here the CDR3 reads CASNNRRDRGYNEQFF. The DNA for the CDR3 is TGTGCCAGCAACAATAGAAGGGACAGGGGCTACAATGAGCAGTTCTTC. V is TRBV2 and J is TRBJ2-1, with 10 bases matching TRBD1. The germline gives CDR1 SNHLY, CDR2 FYNNEI. This CDR3 comprises 16 residues. V lost 7 bases, J lost 3 bases, and 9 bases stayed unmatched.

The rearrangement links TRBV9 to TRBJ1-1; D may be TRBD1 (5 bases). The CDR3 extends over 16 amino acids. Trimming stripped 2 bases from V and 1 base from J, with 15 bases between. Germline V gene lookup returns CDR1 SGDLS and CDR2 YYNGEE. The CDR3 sequence: CASSVSYGAGNTEAFF. In nucleotides, the CDR3 is TGTGCCAGCAGCGTCTCCTATGGGGCTGGGAACACTGAAGCTTTCTTT.

This clone was seen more than once but under ten times. CDR3: CASKFTGASNQPQHF. The CDR3 nucleotides read TGTGCCAGCAAATTCACAGGGGCTAGCAATCAGCCCCAGCATTTT. V is TRBV6-5 and J is TRBJ1-5; TRBD1 matches 7 bases. Trimming at V came to 7 bases and at J to 0 bases, leaving 6 bases not matched to a gene. Germline CDR1 is MNHEY and CDR2 is SVGAGI. This CDR3 is built from 15 residues.

CDR3 sequence: CAWSIQGGTEAFF. The CDR3 DNA is TGTGCCTGGTCGATTCAGGGGGGCACTGAAGCTTTCTTT. The chain combines TRBV30 with TRBJ1-1; 7 bases map to TRBD1. V lost 5 bases and J lost 4; bases outside the gene matches: 7. This CDR3 comprises 13 residues. Germline V CDR1 and CDR2: GTSNPN, SVGIG (reference sequence).

This chain connects TRBV2 to TRBJ2-2; the D is unclear. Germline V gene data show CDR1 as SNHLY and CDR2 as FYNNEI. This CDR3 contains 14 residues. Trimming stripped 6 bases from V and 2 bases from J, with 10 bases between. Written as DNA, the CDR3 is TGTGCCAGCAGGAGACAAACAAACACCGGGGAGCTGTTTTTT. Residues: CASRRQTNTGELFF.

The chain couples TRBV27 to TRBJ1-5; D ambiguous. V was trimmed by 11 bases and J by 8 bases, leaving 7 bases between them. Germline V gene data show CDR1 as MNHEY and CDR2 as SMNVEV (reference sequence). There are 9 residues in the CDR3. CDR3 in amino acids: CAAGEPQHF. In DNA, the CDR3 is TGTGCCGCCGGGGAGCCCCAGCATTTT.

The chain uses TRBV11-2 and TRBJ2-7, with 8 bases matching TRBD2. Germline loops: CDR1 SGHAT, CDR2 FQNNGV. V lost 1 base to trimming and J lost 3 bases; unmatched junction nucleotides: 5. CDR3 length: 15 residues. CDR3 DNA sequence: TGTGCCAGCAGCTTAGGGCGGGGGGCAGGCTACGAGCAGTACTTC. The encoded protein is CASSLGRGAGYEQYF.

The gene calls are TRBV14 and TRBJ2-1; 10 bases line up with TRBD2. With V trimmed by 1 base and J by 5 bases, 8 bases remained unmatched. The CDR3 runs to 17 residues. Per the germline V gene, CDR1 is SGHDN and CDR2 is FVKESK. CDR3 nucleotides: TGTGCCAGCAGCCAAGTCTTAGCGGGGGGACTGCACAATGAGCAGTTCTTC. This codes for CASSQVLAGGLHNEQFF.

The chain has TRBV19 and TRBJ2-6, with TRBD1 matching over 7 bases. The ends lost 5 bases at V and 1 base at J; junction bases unmatched: 5. Germline V gives CDR1 LNHDA, CDR2 SQIVND (reference sequence). The CDR3 length is 16 residues. CDR3 bases: TGTGCCAGTAGTTGGGACAGCTTGTCTGGGGCCAACGTCCTGACTTTC. As protein: CASSWDSLSGANVLTF.

V gene TRBV5-4 combines with J gene TRBJ2-1; tentative D call: TRBD1 (5 bases). The germline gives CDR1 SGHNT, CDR2 YYREEE (reference sequence). Trimming took 0 bases from V and 6 from J, leaving 16 bases between them. This CDR3 is 16 amino acids long. In DNA form, the CDR3 reads TGTGCCAGCAGCTTGGCGACAGTGAGCCAGGGCAATGAGCAGTTCTTC. This gives the protein CASSLATVSQGNEQFF.

V usage is TRBV5-1 and J usage is TRBJ2-2; 8 bases align to TRBD2. The CDR3 extends over 15 amino acids. V dropped 4 bases and J dropped 4; count of bases not matched to a gene: 6. CDR1 and CDR2 (germline): SGHRS, YFSETQ. The DNA of the CDR3 is TGCGCCAGCAGCAACGGGGGGGCCCTCACCGGGGAGCTGTTTTTT. Amino acids: CASSNGGALTGELFF. Drawing the rest from reference TRBV5-1 and TRBJ2-2, the complete variable domain is KAGVTQTPRYLIKTRGQQVTLSCSPISGHRSVSWYQQTPGQGLQFLFEYFSETQRNKGNFPGRFSGRQFSNSRSEMNVSTLELGDSALYLCASSNGGALTGELFFGEGSRLTVL.

The chain combines TRBV5-1 with TRBJ2-1; a weak D match, TRBD1 (6 bases). Germline CDR1 is SGHRS and CDR2 is YFSETQ. Trimming left V 9 bases short and J 5 bases short, with 18 bases between. The length of the CDR3 is 14 residues. The CDR3 coding sequence is TGCGCCACAACTCCTGGGGGCCGCAACAATGAGCAGTTCTTC. Encoded protein: CATTPGGRNNEQFF.

This clone was detected only once. The V and J genes are TRBV5-4 and TRBJ2-7, with 7 bases that match TRBD2. The CDR3 is 15 amino acids. V lost 4 bases, J lost 4 bases, and 11 bases stayed unmatched. CDR1 is SGHNT, CDR2 YYREEE, per germline (reference sequence). The DNA of the CDR3 is TGTGCCAGCAGCACTAAGACTAGCCTGGCTTACGAGCAGTACTTC. Its translation is CASSTKTSLAYEQYF. The whole variable domain, filled in from reference TRBV5-4 and TRBJ2-7, reads ETGVTQSPTHLIKTRGQQVTLRCSSQSGHNTVSWYQQALGQGPQFIFQYYREEENGRGNFPPRFSGLQFPNYSSELNVNALELDDSALYLCASSTKTSLAYEQYFGPGTRLTVT.

The chain carries TRBV5-3 and TRBJ1-5; D is undetermined. TRBV5-3 is assigned to the ORF class and has an uncertain function. V was cut by 1 base and J by 0 bases, with 17 bases left in between. There are 18 residues in the CDR3. The CDR3 DNA is TGTGCCAGAAGCTTGAAGACTCCCCAACGGAGTAGCAATCAGCCCCAGCATTTT. As protein: CARSLKTPQRSSNQPQHF.

This clone came up once. The chain recombines TRBV30 with TRBJ2-5, with 7 bases aligning to TRBD1. CDR1 GTSNPN and CDR2 SVGIG come from the germline V gene (reference sequence). The CDR3 covers 14 residues. The trim removed 2 bases at V and 2 bases at J, leaving 5 bases unmatched. Written as DNA, the CDR3 is TGTGCCTGGAGTTGGACAGGCAGACAAGAGACCCAGTACTTC. Protein sequence: CAWSWTGRQETQYF.

This rearrangement joins TRBV7-3 to TRBJ2-2, with a possible D match to TRBD2 (6 bases). This CDR3 is 13 amino acids long. Germline assignment: CDR1 SGHTA and CDR2 FQGTGA. V lost 5 bases, J lost 5 bases, and 9 bases lay in between. The CDR3 DNA reads as TGTGCCAGCAGCCCAGGACTAACCGGGGAGCTGTTTTTT. Residues: CASSPGLTGELFF.

The gene calls are TRBV7-2 and TRBJ2-1; 12 bases are a match to TRBD2. Trimming removed 5 bases from V and 6 bases from J; junction bases left unmatched: 2. This CDR3 spans 14 amino acids. Germline V gives CDR1 SGHTA, CDR2 FQGNSA. The CDR3 DNA follows: TGTGCCAGCAGCCAGGGACTAGCGGGCAATGAGCAGTTCTTC. Its translation: CASSQGLAGNEQFF.

This chain links TRBV5-1 with TRBJ1-6; tentative D call: TRBD1 (5 bases). The V end lost 6 bases, the J end lost 7 bases, and 14 bases lay between the germline ends. Germline loops: CDR1 SGHRS, CDR2 YFSETQ. The CDR3 runs to 14 residues. The CDR3 loop reads CASNPTQGNSPLHF. The CDR3, as DNA: TGCGCCAGCAACCCAACGCAGGGAAATTCACCCCTCCACTTT.

The CDR3 region has the DNA TGTGCCAGCAGTTACCTGACAGGGGATCAGCCCCAGCATTTT. It is translated as CASSYLTGDQPQHF. The chain couples TRBV6-2 or TRBV6-3 to TRBJ1-5; 8 bases are a match to TRBD1. Germline CDR1 reads MNHEY; CDR2 reads SVGEGT. This CDR3 is built from 14 residues. J was trimmed by 5 bases and V by 2 bases; bases with no gene match: 2.

The genes are TRBV18 and TRBJ1-1, with 11 bases identical to TRBD1. The CDR3 totals 15 residues. Germline-derived CDR1 and CDR2 are KGHSH and LQKENI. The junction had 4 bases not matched to a gene; V was cut back by 2 bases and J by 5 bases. The CDR3 spells CASSPSRDRGTEAFF. The CDR3 DNA reads as TGTGCCAGCTCACCATCCCGGGACAGGGGGACTGAAGCTTTCTTT.

As to this clone: A junction end diverges from the germline sequence, so it may reflect a read error. The chain couples TRBV7-7 to TRBJ1-2; D might be TRBD1 (5 bases). Germline V lookup: CDR1 SSHAT, CDR2 FNYEAQ (reference sequence). The CDR3 runs to 16 residues. The CDR3 DNA is TGTGCTAGCAGTCCTCTTCTTGTGGGGGGGACCTATGGCTACACCTTC. The encoded protein is CASSPLLVGGTYGYTF.

This chain joins TRBV18 and TRBJ2-3, with 7 bases lining up with TRBD1. Germline CDR1 reads KGHSH; CDR2 reads LQKENI. V shed 4 bases and J 1 base; nucleotides not matched to a gene: 2. This CDR3 spans 14 amino acids. The CDR3 DNA follows: TGTGCCAGCTCACAAACAGGGGGCACAGATACGCAGTATTTT. Residues: CASSQTGGTDTQYF.

The gene calls are TRBV7-2 and TRBJ1-1; TRBD1 is a possible D gene (6 bases). Germline lookup yields CDR1 SGHTA and CDR2 FQGNSA. This CDR3 is built from 15 residues. V was shortened by 2 bases and J by 4 bases, with 14 bases between the two germline ends. DNA of the CDR3: TGTGCCAGCAGCTTACGGTCGGGGGGCCTCACTGAAGCTTTCTTT. Translating gives CASSLRSGGLTEAFF.

This sequence joins TRBV7-8 and TRBJ1-6, with a possible D match to TRBD1 (6 bases). The CDR3 contains 16 residues. Germline lookup yields CDR1 SGHVS and CDR2 FQNEAQ. V lost 5 bases to trimming and J lost 8 bases, with 19 bases between them. This chain's CDR3 is CASSLQGNHGHSPLHF. DNA of the CDR3: TGTGCCAGCAGCCTACAGGGCAACCATGGACATTCACCCCTCCACTTT. Full variable domain (outside the CDR3, taken from reference TRBV7-8 and TRBJ1-6): GAGVSQSPRYKVAKRGQDVALRCDPISGHVSLFWYQQALGQGPEFLTYFQNEAQLDKSGLPSDRFFAERPEGSVSTLKIQRTQQEDSAVYLCASSLQGNHGHSPLHFGNGTRLTVT.

V and J are TRBV10-3 and TRBJ1-2, with TRBD1 matching 9 bases. V gave up 7 bases and J gave up 8 bases; unmatched junction bases: 5. Germline CDR1 and CDR2: ENHRY and SYGVKD. The CDR3 runs 12 residues. This CDR3 reads CAITGGQGGYTF. CDR3 coding DNA: TGTGCCATCACGGGGGGACAGGGAGGCTACACCTTC.

CDR3: CASSFQGAHNEQFF. In DNA form, the CDR3 reads TGCGCCAGCAGCTTCCAGGGGGCGCACAATGAGCAGTTCTTC. This chain links TRBV5-1 with TRBJ2-1; 8 bases are shared with TRBD1. The CDR3 is 14 amino acids. Trimming took 2 bases from V and 5 from J; bases not matched to a gene: 3. From germline, CDR1 is SGHRS and CDR2 YFSETQ.

The gene calls are TRBV6-1 and TRBJ2-1; 7 bases match TRBD1. V gave up 4 bases and J gave up 0 bases; unmatched junction bases: 9. Per germline, CDR1 MNHNS and CDR2 SASEGT. CDR3 length: 17 amino acids. CDR3 sequence (DNA): TGTGCCAGCAGTGCCTCCAGGGGGTCCTACTCCTACAATGAGCAGTTCTTC. This sequence encodes CASSASRGSYSYNEQFF.